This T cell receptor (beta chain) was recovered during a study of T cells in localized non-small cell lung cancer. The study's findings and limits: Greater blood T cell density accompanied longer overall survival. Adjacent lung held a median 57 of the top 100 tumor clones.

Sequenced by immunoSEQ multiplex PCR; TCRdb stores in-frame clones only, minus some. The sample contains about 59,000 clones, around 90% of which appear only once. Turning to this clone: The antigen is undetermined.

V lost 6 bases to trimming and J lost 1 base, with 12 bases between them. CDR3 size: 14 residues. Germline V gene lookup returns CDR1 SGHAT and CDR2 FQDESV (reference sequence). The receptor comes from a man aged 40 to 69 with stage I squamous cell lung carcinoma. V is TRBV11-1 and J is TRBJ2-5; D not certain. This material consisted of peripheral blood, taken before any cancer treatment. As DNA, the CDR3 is TGTGCCAGCAGGAGGTCCCCCGGCCAAGAGACCCAGTACTTC. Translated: CASRRSPGQETQYF. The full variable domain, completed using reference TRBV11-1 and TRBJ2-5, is EAEVAQSPRYKITEKSQAVAFWCDPISGHATLYWYRQILGQGPELLVQFQDESVVDDSQLPKDRFSAERLKGVDSTLKIQPAELGDSAMYLCASRRSPGQETQYFGPGTRLLVL.